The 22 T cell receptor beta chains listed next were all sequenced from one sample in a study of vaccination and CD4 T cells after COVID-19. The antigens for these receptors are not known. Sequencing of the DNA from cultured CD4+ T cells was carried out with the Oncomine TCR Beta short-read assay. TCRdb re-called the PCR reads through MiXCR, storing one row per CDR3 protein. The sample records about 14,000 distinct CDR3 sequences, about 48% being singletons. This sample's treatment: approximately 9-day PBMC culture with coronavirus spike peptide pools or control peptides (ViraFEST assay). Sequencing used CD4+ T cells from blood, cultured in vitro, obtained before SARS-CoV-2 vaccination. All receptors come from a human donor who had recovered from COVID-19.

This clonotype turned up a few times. In DNA form, the CDR3 reads TGTGCCAGCAGCCCAACAGGGGTTCATCAGCCCCAGCATTTT. It yields the protein CASSPTGVHQPQHF. The chain combines TRBV7-8 with TRBJ1-5, with 7 bases fitting TRBD1. In germline, CDR1 is SGHVS, CDR2 FQNEAQ. V dropped 5 bases and J dropped 5; count of bases not matched to a gene: 6. The CDR3 has 14 residues.

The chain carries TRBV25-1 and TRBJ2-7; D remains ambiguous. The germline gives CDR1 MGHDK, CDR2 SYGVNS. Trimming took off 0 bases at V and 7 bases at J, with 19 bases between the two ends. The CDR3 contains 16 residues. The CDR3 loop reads CASSEYNAPGPGEQYF. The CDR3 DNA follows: TGTGCCAGCAGTGAATACAACGCTCCGGGCCCGGGTGAGCAGTACTTC.

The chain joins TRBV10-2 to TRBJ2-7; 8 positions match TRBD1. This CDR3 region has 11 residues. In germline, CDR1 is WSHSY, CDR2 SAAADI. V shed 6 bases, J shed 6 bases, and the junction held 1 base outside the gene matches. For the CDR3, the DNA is TGCGCCAGCAGGACAGGGGTCGAGCAGTACTTC. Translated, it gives CASRTGVEQYF.

The CDR3 DNA follows: TGTGCCAGCAGCTTAGGACAAAATAACTATGGCTACACCTTC. Translating it yields CASSLGQNNYGYTF. This chain uses TRBV11-1 with TRBJ1-2, with unresolved D. The germline V gene has CDR1 SGHAT and CDR2 FQDESV (reference sequence). V lost 1 base, J lost 1 base, and 7 bases lay in between. The CDR3 length is 14 residues.

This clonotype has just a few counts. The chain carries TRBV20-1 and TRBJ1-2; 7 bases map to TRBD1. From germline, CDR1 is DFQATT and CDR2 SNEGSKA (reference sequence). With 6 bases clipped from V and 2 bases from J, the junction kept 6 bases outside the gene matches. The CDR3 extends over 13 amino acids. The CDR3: CSAPGQENYGYTF. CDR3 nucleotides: TGCAGTGCGCCTGGACAGGAGAACTATGGCTACACCTTC.

CDR3 amino acids: CASTGLRNTGELFF. CDR3 nucleotide sequence: TGTGCCAGCACGGGATTGAGGAACACCGGGGAGCTGTTTTTT. The genes are TRBV2 and TRBJ2-2, with D possibly being TRBD2 (5 bases). Germline assignment: CDR1 SNHLY and CDR2 FYNNEI. Trimming removed 7 bases at V and 1 base at J, with 10 bases between. The CDR3 has 14 amino acids.

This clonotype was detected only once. The CDR3 protein is CASSEGLTGGLLEQFF. The DNA of the CDR3 is TGTGCCAGCAGTGAAGGCCTGACAGGGGGCCTCTTGGAGCAGTTCTTC. The chain links TRBV2 to TRBJ2-1, with 10 positions matching TRBD1. The CDR3 contains 16 residues. J lost 10 bases, V lost 1 base, and 10 bases had no gene match. CDR1 and CDR2 (germline): SNHLY, FYNNEI.

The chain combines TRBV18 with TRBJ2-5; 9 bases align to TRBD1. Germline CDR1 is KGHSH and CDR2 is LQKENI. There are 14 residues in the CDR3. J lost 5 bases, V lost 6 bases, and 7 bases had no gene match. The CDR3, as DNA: TGTGCCAGCTCCAGGACAGGGGATCAGGAGACCCAGTACTTC. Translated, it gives CASSRTGDQETQYF. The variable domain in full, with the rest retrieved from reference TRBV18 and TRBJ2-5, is NAGVMQNPRHLVRRRGQEARLRCSPMKGHSHVYWYRQLPEEGLKFMVYLQKENIIDESGMPKERFSAEFPKEGPSILRIQQVVRGDSAAYFCASSRTGDQETQYFGPGTRLLVL.

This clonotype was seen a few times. The CDR3 here is CASSREHNQPQHF. As DNA, the CDR3 is TGTGCCAGTAGTAGGGAGCATAATCAGCCCCAGCATTTT. The rearrangement uses TRBV19 and TRBJ1-5; D is unclear. With 4 bases removed from V and 4 bases from J, the gap between germline ends came to 8 bases. The CDR3 has 13 amino acids. Germline values: CDR1 LNHDA, CDR2 SQIVND (reference sequence). Full variable domain (outside the CDR3, taken from reference TRBV19 and TRBJ1-5): DGGITQSPKYLFRKEGQNVTLSCEQNLNHDAMYWYRQDPGQGLRLIYYSQIVNDFQKGDIAEGYSVSREKKESFPLTVTSAQKNPTAFYLCASSREHNQPQHFGDGTRLSIL.

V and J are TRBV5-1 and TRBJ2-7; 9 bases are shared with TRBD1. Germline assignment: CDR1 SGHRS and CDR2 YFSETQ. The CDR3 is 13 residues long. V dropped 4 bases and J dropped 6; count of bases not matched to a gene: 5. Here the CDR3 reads CASSADRGGEQYF. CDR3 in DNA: TGCGCCAGCAGCGCGGACAGGGGAGGCGAGCAGTACTTC.

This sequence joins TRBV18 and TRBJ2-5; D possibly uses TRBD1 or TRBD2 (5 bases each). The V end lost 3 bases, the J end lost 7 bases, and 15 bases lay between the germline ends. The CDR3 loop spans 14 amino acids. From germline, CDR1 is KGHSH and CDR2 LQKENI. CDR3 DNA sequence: TGTGCCAGCTCACCCGAGGGGAATACGGGGACCCAGTACTTC. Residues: CASSPEGNTGTQYF.

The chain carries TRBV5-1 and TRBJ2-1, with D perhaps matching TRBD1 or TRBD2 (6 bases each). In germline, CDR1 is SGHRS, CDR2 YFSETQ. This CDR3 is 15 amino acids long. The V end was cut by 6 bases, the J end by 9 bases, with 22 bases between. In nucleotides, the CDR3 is TGCGCCAGCAATACGGGGGCCGGGCCCGGTAGTGAGCAGTTCTTC. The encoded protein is CASNTGAGPGSEQFF.

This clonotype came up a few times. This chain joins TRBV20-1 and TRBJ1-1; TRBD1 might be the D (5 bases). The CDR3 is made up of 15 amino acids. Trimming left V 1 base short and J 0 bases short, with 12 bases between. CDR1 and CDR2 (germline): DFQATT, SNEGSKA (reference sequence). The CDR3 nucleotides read TGCAGTGCTAGAGGCGGGGGACTCGTGAACACTGAAGCTTTCTTT. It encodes CSARGGGLVNTEAFF.

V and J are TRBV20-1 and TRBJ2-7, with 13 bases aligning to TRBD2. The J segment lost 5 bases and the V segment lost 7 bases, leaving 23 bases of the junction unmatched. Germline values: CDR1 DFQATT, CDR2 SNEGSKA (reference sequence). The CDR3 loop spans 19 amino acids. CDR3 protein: CSVFGIVKITSGRGHEQYF. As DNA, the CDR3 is TGCAGTGTCTTCGGAATAGTGAAAATAACTAGCGGGAGGGGACACGAGCAGTACTTC.

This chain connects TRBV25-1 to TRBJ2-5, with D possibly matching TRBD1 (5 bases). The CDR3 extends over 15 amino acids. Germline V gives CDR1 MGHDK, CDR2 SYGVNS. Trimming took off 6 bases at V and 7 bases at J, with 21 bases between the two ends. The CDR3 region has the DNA TGTGCCAGCAGCCCGTGGGGCGGTTTGCTGGGGACCCAGTACTTC. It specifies CASSPWGGLLGTQYF.

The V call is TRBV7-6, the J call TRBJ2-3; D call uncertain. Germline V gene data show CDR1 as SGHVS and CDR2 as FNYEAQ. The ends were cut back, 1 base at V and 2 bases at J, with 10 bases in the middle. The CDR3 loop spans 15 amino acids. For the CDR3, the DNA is TGTGCCAGCAGCTTAGGGACCCGCCCCACAGATACGCAGTATTTT. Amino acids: CASSLGTRPTDTQYF.

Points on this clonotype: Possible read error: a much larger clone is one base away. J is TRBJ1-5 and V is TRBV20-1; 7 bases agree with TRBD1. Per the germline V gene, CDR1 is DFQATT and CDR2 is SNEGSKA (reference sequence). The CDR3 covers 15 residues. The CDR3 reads CGARGIGGAGQPQHF. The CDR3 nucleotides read TGCGGTGCTAGAGGTATAGGGGGCGCGGGTCAGCCCCAGCATTTT.

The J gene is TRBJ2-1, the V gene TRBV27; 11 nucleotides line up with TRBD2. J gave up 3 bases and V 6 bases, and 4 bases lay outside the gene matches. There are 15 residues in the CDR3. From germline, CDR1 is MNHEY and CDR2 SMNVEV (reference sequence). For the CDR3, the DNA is TGTGCCAGCAGAGGGGGACTAGCGGACTACAATGAGCAGTTCTTC. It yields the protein CASRGGLADYNEQFF.

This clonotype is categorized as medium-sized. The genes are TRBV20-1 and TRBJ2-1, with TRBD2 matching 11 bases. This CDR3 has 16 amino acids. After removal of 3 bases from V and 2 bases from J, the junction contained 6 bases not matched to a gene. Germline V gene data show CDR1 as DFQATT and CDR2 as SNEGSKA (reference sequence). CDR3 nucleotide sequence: TGCAGTGCTAGGGCGACTAGCGGGGAAACCTACAATGAGCAGTTCTTC. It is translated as CSARATSGETYNEQFF.

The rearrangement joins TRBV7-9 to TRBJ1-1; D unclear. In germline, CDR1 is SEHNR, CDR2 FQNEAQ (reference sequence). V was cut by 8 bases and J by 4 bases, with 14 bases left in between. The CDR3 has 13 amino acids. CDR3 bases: TGTGCCAGCTTGAGTTGGGCAGGCACTGAAGCTTTCTTT. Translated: CASLSWAGTEAFF.

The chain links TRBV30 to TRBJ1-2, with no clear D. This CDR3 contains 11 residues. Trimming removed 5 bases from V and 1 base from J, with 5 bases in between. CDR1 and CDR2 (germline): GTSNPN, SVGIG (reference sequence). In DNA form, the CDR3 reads TGTGCCTGGGATATTAACTATGGCTACACCTTC. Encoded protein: CAWDINYGYTF.

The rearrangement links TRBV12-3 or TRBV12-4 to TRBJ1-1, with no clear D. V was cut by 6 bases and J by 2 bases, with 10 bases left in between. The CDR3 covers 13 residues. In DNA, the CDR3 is TGTGCCAGCAGACAGCTGAGTAACACTGAAGCTTTCTTT. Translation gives CASRQLSNTEAFF.